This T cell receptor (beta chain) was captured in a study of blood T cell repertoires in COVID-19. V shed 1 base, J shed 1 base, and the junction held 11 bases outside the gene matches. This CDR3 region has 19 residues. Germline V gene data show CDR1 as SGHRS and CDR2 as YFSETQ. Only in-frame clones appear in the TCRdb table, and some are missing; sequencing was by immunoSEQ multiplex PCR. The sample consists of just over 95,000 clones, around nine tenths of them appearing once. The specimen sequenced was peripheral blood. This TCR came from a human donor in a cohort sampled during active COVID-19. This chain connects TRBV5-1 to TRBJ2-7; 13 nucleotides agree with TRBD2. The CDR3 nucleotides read TGCGCCAGCAGCTTGTACCCAACTAGCGGGGGGGCCCTGTCCTACGAGCAGTACTTC. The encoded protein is CASSLYPTSGGALSYEQYF.